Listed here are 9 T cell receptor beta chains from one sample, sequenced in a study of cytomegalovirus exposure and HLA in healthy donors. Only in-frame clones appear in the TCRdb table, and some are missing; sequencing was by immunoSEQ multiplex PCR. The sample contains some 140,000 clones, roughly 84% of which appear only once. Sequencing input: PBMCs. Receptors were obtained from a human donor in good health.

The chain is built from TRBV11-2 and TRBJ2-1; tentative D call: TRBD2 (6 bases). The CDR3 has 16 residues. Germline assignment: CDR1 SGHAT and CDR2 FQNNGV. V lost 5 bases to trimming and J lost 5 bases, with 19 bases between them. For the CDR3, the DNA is TGTGCCAGCAGCCCAGGACGGGGGAGAAAGAACAATGAGCAGTTCTTC. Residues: CASSPGRGRKNNEQFF.

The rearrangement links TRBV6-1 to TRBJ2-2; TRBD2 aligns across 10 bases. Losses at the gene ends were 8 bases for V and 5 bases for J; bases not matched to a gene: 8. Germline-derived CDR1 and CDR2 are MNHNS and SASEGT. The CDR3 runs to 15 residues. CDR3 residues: CASGQLAGRTGELFF. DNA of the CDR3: TGTGCCAGCGGCCAACTAGCGGGAAGGACCGGGGAGCTGTTTTTT.

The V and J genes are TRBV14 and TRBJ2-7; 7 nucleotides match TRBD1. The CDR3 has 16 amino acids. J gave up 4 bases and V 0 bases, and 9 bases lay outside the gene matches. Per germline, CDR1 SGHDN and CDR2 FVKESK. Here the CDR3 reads CASSQDPTGTAYEQYF. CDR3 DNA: TGTGCCAGCAGCCAAGACCCGACAGGGACAGCTTACGAGCAGTACTTC.

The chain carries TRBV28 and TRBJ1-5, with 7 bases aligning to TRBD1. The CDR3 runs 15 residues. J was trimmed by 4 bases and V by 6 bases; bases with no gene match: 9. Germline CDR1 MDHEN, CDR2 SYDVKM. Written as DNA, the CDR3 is TGTGCCAGCAGCTTTGGGGCAGGGGGAAATCAGCCCCAGCATTTT. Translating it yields CASSFGAGGNQPQHF.

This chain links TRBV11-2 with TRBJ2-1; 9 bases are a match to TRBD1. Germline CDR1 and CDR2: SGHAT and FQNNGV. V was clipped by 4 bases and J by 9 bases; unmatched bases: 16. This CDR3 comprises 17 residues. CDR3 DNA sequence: TGTGCCAGCAGCTACCCGATTACAGGGGGCTGGGGGGTTGAGCAGTTCTTC. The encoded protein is CASSYPITGGWGVEQFF. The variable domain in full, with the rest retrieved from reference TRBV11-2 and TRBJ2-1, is EAGVAQSPRYKIIEKRQSVAFWCNPISGHATLYWYQQILGQGPKLLIQFQNNGVVDDSQLPKDRFSAERLKGVDSTLKIQPAKLEDSAVYLCASSYPITGGWGVEQFFGPGTRLTVL.

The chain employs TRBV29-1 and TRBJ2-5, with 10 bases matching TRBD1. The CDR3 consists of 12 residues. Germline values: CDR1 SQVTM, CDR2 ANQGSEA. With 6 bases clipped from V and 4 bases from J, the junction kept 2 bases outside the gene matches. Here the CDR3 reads CSVTGGGETQYF. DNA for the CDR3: TGCAGCGTGACAGGGGGCGGAGAGACCCAGTACTTC.

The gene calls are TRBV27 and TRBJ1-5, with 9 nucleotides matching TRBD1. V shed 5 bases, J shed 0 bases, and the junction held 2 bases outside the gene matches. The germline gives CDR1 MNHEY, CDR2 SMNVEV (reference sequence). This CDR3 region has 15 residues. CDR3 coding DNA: TGTGCCAGCAGTCGGGACAGGGCTAGCAATCAGCCCCAGCATTTT. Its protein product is CASSRDRASNQPQHF.

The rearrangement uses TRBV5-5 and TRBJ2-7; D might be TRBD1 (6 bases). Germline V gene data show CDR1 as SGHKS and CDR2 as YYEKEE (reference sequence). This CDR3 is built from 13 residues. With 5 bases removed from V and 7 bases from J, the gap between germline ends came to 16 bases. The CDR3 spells CASSLRDTWEQYF. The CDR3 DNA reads TGTGCCAGCAGTCTCCGGGACACGTGGGAGCAGTACTTC.

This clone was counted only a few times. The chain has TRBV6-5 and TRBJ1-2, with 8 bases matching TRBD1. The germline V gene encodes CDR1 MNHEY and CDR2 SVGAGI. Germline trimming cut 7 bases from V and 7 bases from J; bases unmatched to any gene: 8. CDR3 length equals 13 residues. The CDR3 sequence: CASTSRTGLGYTF. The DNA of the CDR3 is TGTGCCAGCACCTCCCGGACAGGGCTTGGCTACACCTTC.